Listed here are 26 T cell receptor beta chains from one sample, sequenced in a study of T cells in localized non-small cell lung cancer. The data were produced by immunoSEQ multiplex PCR, yet TCRdb's version contains in-frame clones alone and is incomplete. In the table there are approximately 35,000 clones, about 90% of which are singletons. The sample in question was peripheral blood, obtained before any cancer treatment. The receptors stem from a female donor of 60 years or more with stage I lung adenocarcinoma.

The rearrangement uses TRBV7-8 and TRBJ1-2; D remains ambiguous. The CDR3 runs to 14 residues. Germline V gives CDR1 SGHVS, CDR2 FQNEAQ. Trimming shortened V by 1 base and J by 3 bases, and 9 bases separated the two germline ends. The CDR3 is CASSLEHSYYGYTF. CDR3 coding DNA: TGTGCCAGCAGCTTAGAACACAGTTACTATGGCTACACCTTC.

The chain recombines TRBV6-6 with TRBJ1-5, with 10 bases lining up with TRBD1. V gave up 6 bases and J gave up 0 bases; unmatched junction bases: 5. There are 16 residues in the CDR3. Germline CDR1 reads MNHNY; CDR2 reads SVGAGI (reference sequence). The CDR3 loop is CASRGTGVNSNQPQHF. CDR3 bases: TGTGCCAGCAGAGGGACAGGGGTTAATAGCAATCAGCCCCAGCATTTT.

The V gene is TRBV5-5, the J gene TRBJ1-3; 8 nucleotides align to TRBD1. V lost 3 bases and J lost 4; bases outside the gene matches: 3. The CDR3 has 14 amino acids. Germline V gene lookup returns CDR1 SGHKS and CDR2 YYEKEE (reference sequence). CDR3 loop: CASSSGGLGNTIYF. The CDR3 DNA sequence: TGTGCCAGCAGCTCAGGGGGCTTGGGAAACACCATATATTTT.

This clone was counted once. This rearrangement joins TRBV18 to TRBJ1-5; TRBD1 agrees at 9 bases. CDR1 is KGHSH, CDR2 LQKENI, per germline. The V gene end was trimmed by 5 bases and the J gene end by 4 bases; junction bases not matched to a gene: 6. CDR3 size: 15 residues. In DNA form, the CDR3 reads TGTGCCAGCTCAGGAGGGGGGACAGGGAATCAGCCCCAGCATTTT. This translates into CASSGGGTGNQPQHF.

The chain couples TRBV5-6 to TRBJ2-7; perhaps TRBD2 as D (6 bases). The V gene lost 0 bases and the J gene lost 2 bases, with 9 bases spanning the gap. The CDR3 covers 14 residues. Germline CDR1 reads SGHDT; CDR2 reads YYEEEE. The CDR3 DNA follows: TGTGCCAGCAGCTTGGATGGCGGGGCCTACGAGCAGTACTTC. Its protein product is CASSLDGGAYEQYF.

The chain couples TRBV7-9 to TRBJ2-2; D call uncertain. The V end was cut by 4 bases, the J end by 0 bases, with 12 bases between. The CDR3 has 16 amino acids. Germline V gene data show CDR1 as SEHNR and CDR2 as FQNEAQ (reference sequence). CDR3 loop: CASSSPGGSNTGELFF. The CDR3, as DNA: TGTGCCAGCAGCTCCCCGGGCGGTTCGAACACCGGGGAGCTGTTTTTT.

This chain connects TRBV9 to TRBJ2-1; D is possibly TRBD2 (6 bases). Trimming cost V 5 bases and J 4 bases, with 16 bases left between them. The CDR3 runs to 15 residues. Looked up from germline, CDR1 is SGDLS and CDR2 is YYNGEE. The CDR3: CASSATGTRYNEQFF. The CDR3 DNA reads TGTGCCAGCAGTGCAACCGGGACTCGGTACAATGAGCAGTTCTTC.

The gene calls are TRBV19 and TRBJ2-3, with D hard to call. Trimming pared 1 base from V and 10 bases from J, leaving 18 bases between. CDR3 length: 15 residues. Germline CDR1 LNHDA, CDR2 SQIVND (reference sequence). The CDR3 region is CASSIGTPGNSPQYF. CDR3 nucleotide sequence: TGTGCCAGTAGTATAGGGACGCCCGGTAACAGTCCGCAGTATTTT.

CDR3: CASTKIGQTQADSPLHF. The CDR3 DNA follows: TGTGCCAGCACCAAGATTGGACAGACACAGGCGGATTCACCCCTCCACTTT. The chain joins TRBV2 to TRBJ1-6; a weak D match, TRBD1 (6 bases). From germline, CDR1 is SNHLY and CDR2 FYNNEI. The CDR3 runs 17 residues. V was trimmed by 7 bases and J by 8 bases, leaving 24 bases between them.

This clone was picked up one time. The chain's CDR3 is CASSVYGTEAFF. The CDR3, as DNA: TGTGCCAGCAGCGTGTATGGCACTGAAGCTTTCTTT. The V and J genes are TRBV7-2 and TRBJ1-1; D call uncertain. The germline CDR1 and CDR2 sequences are SGHTA and FQGNSA. Trimming took 5 bases from V and 4 from J, leaving 8 bases between them. The CDR3 runs 12 residues.

This chain joins TRBV28 and TRBJ1-2; 8 nucleotides line up with TRBD1. Germline CDR1 is MDHEN and CDR2 is SYDVKM. V was pared by 5 bases and J by 4 bases, with 9 bases of the junction left unmatched. The CDR3 contains 15 residues. The CDR3 is CASSPGQGSLYGYTF. The CDR3 nucleotides are TGTGCCAGCAGTCCCGGACAGGGATCTCTCTATGGCTACACCTTC.

The chain's CDR3 is CASSLLNLGDTQYF. The CDR3 nucleotides read TGTGCCAGCAGCTTACTCAATCTGGGGGATACGCAGTATTTT. This chain joins TRBV7-3 and TRBJ2-3; D not certain. V lost 2 bases to trimming and J lost 6 bases, with 12 bases between them. The CDR3 runs to 14 residues. Germline V lookup: CDR1 SGHTA, CDR2 FQGTGA.

The chain joins TRBV18 to TRBJ1-1; TRBD1 aligns across 9 bases. V lost 5 bases to trimming and J lost 4 bases; unmatched junction nucleotides: 8. CDR3 size: 15 residues. Germline values: CDR1 KGHSH, CDR2 LQKENI. The CDR3 coding sequence is TGTGCCAGCTCAGTACCGGGACAGGGTGCCACTGAAGCTTTCTTT. This sequence encodes CASSVPGQGATEAFF.

V gene TRBV6-1 combines with J gene TRBJ2-5; 8 bases map to TRBD2. The CDR3 loop spans 13 amino acids. Germline values: CDR1 MNHNS, CDR2 SASEGT. Trimming took 8 bases from V and 5 from J; bases not matched to a gene: 7. In DNA form, the CDR3 reads TGTGCCAGCGAATACGGGGGGGCGGAGACCCAGTACTTC. Translation gives CASEYGGAETQYF.

The chain carries TRBV19 and TRBJ1-5; D might be TRBD1 (5 bases). CDR1 is LNHDA, CDR2 SQIVND, per germline (reference sequence). Between the trimmed V and J ends, which lost 10 bases and 6 bases, there was a span of 16 bases. The CDR3 runs to 13 residues. The chain's CDR3 is CATQRGQRQPQHF. The DNA of the CDR3 is TGTGCCACCCAGAGGGGCCAGCGTCAGCCCCAGCATTTT.

The V gene is TRBV10-3, the J gene TRBJ2-7; D gene ambiguous. CDR1 is ENHRY, CDR2 SYGVKD, per germline. The CDR3 is made up of 11 amino acids. Trimming left V 6 bases short and J 5 bases short, with 8 bases between. Here the CDR3 reads CAISRSDEQYF. CDR3 DNA: TGTGCCATCAGCCGTTCGGACGAGCAGTACTTC.

This chain joins TRBV6-1 and TRBJ1-1; D is undetermined. The CDR3 spans 14 residues. V lost 7 bases and J 2 bases, leaving 14 bases between the germline ends. Per the germline V gene, CDR1 is MNHNS and CDR2 is SASEGT. In DNA, the CDR3 is TGTGCCAGCATTGCGGGCCAGAAAAACACTGAAGCTTTCTTT. Protein sequence: CASIAGQKNTEAFF.

This chain connects TRBV7-8 to TRBJ1-3; a weak D match, TRBD1 (5 bases). V was cut by 5 bases and J by 10 bases, with 21 bases left in between. The CDR3 runs to 15 residues. The germline gives CDR1 SGHVS, CDR2 FQNEAQ. The CDR3 DNA reads TGTGCCAGCAGCCTAGACGGGACGGCCCTAGGAACCATATATTTT. Encoded protein: CASSLDGTALGTIYF.

V is TRBV14 and J is TRBJ1-6; 9 positions match TRBD1. Germline assignment: CDR1 SGHDN and CDR2 FVKESK. V lost 4 bases, J lost 1 base, and 8 bases stayed unmatched. This CDR3 is built from 18 residues. The CDR3 spells CASSRRTGDRSYNSPLHF. The DNA of the CDR3 is TGTGCCAGCAGCCGTCGGACAGGGGATAGGTCCTATAATTCACCCCTCCACTTT. The full variable domain, with the rest looked up from reference TRBV14 and TRBJ1-6, is EAGVTQFPSHSVIEKGQTVTLRCDPISGHDNLYWYRRVMGKEIKFLLHFVKESKQDESGMPNNRFLAERTGGTYSTLKVQPAELEDSGVYFCASSRRTGDRSYNSPLHFGNGTRLTVT.

The rearrangement uses TRBV2 and TRBJ1-5; D might be TRBD1 (5 bases). Trimming removed 7 bases at V and 5 bases at J, with 18 bases between. The length of the CDR3 is 15 residues. Looked up from germline, CDR1 is SNHLY and CDR2 is FYNNEI. The chain's CDR3 is CASTMDRVGDQPQHF. CDR3 in DNA: TGTGCCAGCACTATGGACCGGGTGGGGGATCAGCCCCAGCATTTT.

The V call is TRBV10-3, the J call TRBJ2-7; TRBD1 matches at 9 bases. CDR1 and CDR2 from the germline V gene are ENHRY and SYGVKD. With 3 bases clipped from V and 6 bases from J, the junction kept 9 bases outside the gene matches. There are 15 residues in the CDR3. DNA for the CDR3: TGTGCCATCAGTGATTACCCGGGACAGGGTTCCGAGCAGTACTTC. This sequence encodes CAISDYPGQGSEQYF.

The J gene is TRBJ2-7, the V gene TRBV11-3; possible D gene TRBD1, 5 bases. Germline loops: CDR1 SGHNT, CDR2 YENEEA. Trimming left V 6 bases short and J 5 bases short, with 8 bases between. The CDR3 runs 11 residues. The CDR3 sequence is CASSLDNEQYF. The CDR3 DNA reads TGTGCCAGCAGTCTGGACAACGAGCAGTACTTC.

The J gene is TRBJ1-1, the V gene TRBV6-6, with D hard to call. CDR3 length equals 15 residues. V dropped 5 bases and J dropped 1 base, with 14 bases sitting between them. CDR1 and CDR2 (germline): MNHNY, SVGAGI (reference sequence). The CDR3 region is CASSDPPSGNTEAFF. The CDR3 bases are TGTGCCAGCAGTGACCCCCCCTCAGGGAACACTGAAGCTTTCTTT.

J is TRBJ2-4 and V is TRBV19; TRBD1 is a possible D gene (6 bases). CDR3 length equals 14 residues. Between the trimmed V and J ends, which lost 5 bases and 8 bases, there was a span of 16 bases. Germline values: CDR1 LNHDA, CDR2 SQIVND (reference sequence). CDR3 coding DNA: TGTGCCAGTAGTGACTCCACAGGGTCGGACATTCAGTACTTC. It codes for CASSDSTGSDIQYF.

This clone was recorded only once. The chain uses TRBV7-2 and TRBJ2-2, with 7 bases lining up with TRBD2. The germline gives CDR1 SGHTA, CDR2 FQGNSA. The V segment lost 4 bases and the J segment 0 bases; nucleotides outside the gene matches: 2. The length of the CDR3 is 15 residues. In nucleotides, the CDR3 is TGTGCCAGCAGCTCCGCGGGGGCGAACACCGGGGAGCTGTTTTTT. This translates into CASSSAGANTGELFF.

The chain joins TRBV19 to TRBJ2-5, with 8 bases lining up with TRBD1. CDR1 is LNHDA and CDR2 is SQIVND in the germline V gene (reference sequence). CDR3 length: 16 residues. V shed 3 bases and J 0 bases; nucleotides not matched to a gene: 6. In DNA, the CDR3 is TGTGCCAGTAGTATCCAGACAGGGGCGTACCAAGAGACCCAGTACTTC. Its translation is CASSIQTGAYQETQYF.